The entry below describes one TCR beta chain. No antigen is known for it. This sample stems from a study of T cell responses to AZD1222 COVID-19 vaccine. Study-level points and caveats: Regions 160-218 and 743-854 dominated among vaccine-associated CD4 TCRs spanning spike.

The data were produced by immunoSEQ multiplex PCR, yet TCRdb's version contains in-frame clones alone and is incomplete. This sample has fewer than 110,000 clones, with nearly 90% found just once. The TCR originated in an adult who received the AZD1222 COVID-19 vaccine. Material: peripheral blood, obtained 28 days after the second AZD1222 dose.

The CDR3 loop reads CASSLGDGNSPLHF. The CDR3 DNA reads TGTGCCAGCAGCTTAGGGGACGGCAATTCACCCCTCCACTTT. The V gene is TRBV7-7, the J gene TRBJ1-6, with a possible D match to TRBD1 (5 bases). The V and J ends lost 1 base and 7 bases respectively, with 8 bases between them. This CDR3 contains 14 residues. CDR1 and CDR2 from the germline V gene are SSHAT and FNYEAQ (reference sequence).